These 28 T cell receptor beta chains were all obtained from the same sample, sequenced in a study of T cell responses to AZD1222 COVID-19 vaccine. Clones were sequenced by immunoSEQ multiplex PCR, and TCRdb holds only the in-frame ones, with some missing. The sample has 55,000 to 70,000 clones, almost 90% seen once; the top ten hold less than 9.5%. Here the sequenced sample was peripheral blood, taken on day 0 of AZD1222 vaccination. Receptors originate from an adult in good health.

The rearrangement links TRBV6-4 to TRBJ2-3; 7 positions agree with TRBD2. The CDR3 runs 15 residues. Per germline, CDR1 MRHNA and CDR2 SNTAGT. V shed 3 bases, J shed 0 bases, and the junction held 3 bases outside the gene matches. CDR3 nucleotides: TGTGCCAGCAGTGAGGGTAGCGGGAGCACAGATACGCAGTATTTT. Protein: CASSEGSGSTDTQYF.

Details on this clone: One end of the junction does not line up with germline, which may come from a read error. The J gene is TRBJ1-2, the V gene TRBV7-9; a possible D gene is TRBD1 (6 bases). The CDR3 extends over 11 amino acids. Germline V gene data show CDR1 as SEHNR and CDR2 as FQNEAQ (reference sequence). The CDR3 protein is CASSLGDIWSF. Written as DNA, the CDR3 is TGTGCCAGCAGCTTGGGGGACATCTGGAGCTTC.

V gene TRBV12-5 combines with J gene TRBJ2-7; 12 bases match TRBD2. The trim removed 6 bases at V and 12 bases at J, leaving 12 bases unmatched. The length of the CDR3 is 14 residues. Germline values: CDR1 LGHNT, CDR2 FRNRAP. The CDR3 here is CASGPGLAGLEGYF. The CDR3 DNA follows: TGTGCTAGTGGCCCTGGACTAGCGGGGCTTGAGGGGTACTTC.

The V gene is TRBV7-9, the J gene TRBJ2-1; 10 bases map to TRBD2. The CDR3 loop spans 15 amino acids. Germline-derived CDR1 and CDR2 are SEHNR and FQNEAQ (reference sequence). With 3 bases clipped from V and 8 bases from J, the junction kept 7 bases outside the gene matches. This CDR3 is CASSFQGLASDEQFF. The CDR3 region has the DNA TGTGCCAGCAGCTTCCAGGGACTAGCGAGCGATGAGCAGTTCTTC.

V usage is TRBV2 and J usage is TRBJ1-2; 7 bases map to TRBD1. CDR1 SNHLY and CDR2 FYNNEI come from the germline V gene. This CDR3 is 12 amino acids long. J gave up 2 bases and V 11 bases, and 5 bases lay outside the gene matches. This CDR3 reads CASEGQNYGYTF. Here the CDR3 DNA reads TGTGCCTCCGAGGGACAGAACTATGGCTACACCTTC.

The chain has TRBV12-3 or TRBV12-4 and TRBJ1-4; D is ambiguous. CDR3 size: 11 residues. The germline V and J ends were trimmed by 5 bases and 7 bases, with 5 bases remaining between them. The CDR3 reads CASSNSEKLFF. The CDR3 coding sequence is TGTGCCAGCAGTAACAGTGAAAAACTGTTTTTT.

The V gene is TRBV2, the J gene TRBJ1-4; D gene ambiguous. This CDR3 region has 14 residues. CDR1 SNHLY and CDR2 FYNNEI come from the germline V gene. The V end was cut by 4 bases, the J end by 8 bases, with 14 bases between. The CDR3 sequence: CASSVGQFEEKLFF. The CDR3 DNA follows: TGTGCCAGCAGTGTGGGTCAGTTCGAAGAAAAACTGTTTTTT. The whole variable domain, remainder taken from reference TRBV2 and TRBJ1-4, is EPEVTQTPSHQVTQMGQEVILRCVPISNHLYFYWYRQILGQKVEFLVSFYNNEISEKSEIFDDQFSVERPDGSNFTLKIRSTKLEDSAMYFCASSVGQFEEKLFFGSGTQLSVL.

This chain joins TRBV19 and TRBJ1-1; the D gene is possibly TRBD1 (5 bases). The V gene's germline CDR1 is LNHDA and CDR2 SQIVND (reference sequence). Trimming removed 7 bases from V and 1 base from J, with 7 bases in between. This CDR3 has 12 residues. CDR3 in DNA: TGTGCCAGTATTGGGGCGAACACTGAAGCTTTCTTT. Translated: CASIGANTEAFF.

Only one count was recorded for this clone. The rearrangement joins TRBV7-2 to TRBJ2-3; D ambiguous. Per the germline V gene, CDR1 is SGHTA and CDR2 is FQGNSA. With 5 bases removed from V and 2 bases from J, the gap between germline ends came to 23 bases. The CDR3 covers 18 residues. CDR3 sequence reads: CASSVLPTVDASTDTQYF. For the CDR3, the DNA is TGTGCCAGCAGCGTCCTCCCAACGGTGGACGCCTCCACAGATACGCAGTATTTT. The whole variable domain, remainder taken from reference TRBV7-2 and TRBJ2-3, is GAGVSQSPSNKVTEKGKDVELRCDPISGHTALYWYRQSLGQGLEFLIYFQGNSAPDKSGLPSDRFSAERTGGSVSTLTIQRTQQEDSAVYLCASSVLPTVDASTDTQYFGPGTRLTVL.

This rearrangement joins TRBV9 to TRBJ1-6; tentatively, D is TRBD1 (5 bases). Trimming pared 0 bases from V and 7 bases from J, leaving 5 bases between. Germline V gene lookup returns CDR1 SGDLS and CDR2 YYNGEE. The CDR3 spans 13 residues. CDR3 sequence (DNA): TGTGCCAGCAGCGTAGACAGGAATTCACCCCTCCACTTT. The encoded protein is CASSVDRNSPLHF.

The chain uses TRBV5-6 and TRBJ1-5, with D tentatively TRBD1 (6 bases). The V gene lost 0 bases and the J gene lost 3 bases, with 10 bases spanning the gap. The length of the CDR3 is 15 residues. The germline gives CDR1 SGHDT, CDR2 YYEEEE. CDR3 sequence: CASSLGPGANQPQHF. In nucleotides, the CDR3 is TGTGCCAGCAGCTTGGGCCCAGGGGCCAATCAGCCCCAGCATTTT.

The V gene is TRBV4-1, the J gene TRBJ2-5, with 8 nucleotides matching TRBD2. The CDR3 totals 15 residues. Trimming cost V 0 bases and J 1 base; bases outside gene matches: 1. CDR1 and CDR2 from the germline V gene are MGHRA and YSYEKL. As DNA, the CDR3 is TGCGCCAGCAGCCAAGAGCGGGAGGCCCAAGAGACCCAGTACTTC. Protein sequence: CASSQEREAQETQYF.

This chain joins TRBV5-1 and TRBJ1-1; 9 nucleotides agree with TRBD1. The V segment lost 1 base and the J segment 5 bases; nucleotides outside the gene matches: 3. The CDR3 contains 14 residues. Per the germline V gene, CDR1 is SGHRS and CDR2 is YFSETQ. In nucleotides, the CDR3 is TGCGCCAGCAGCTTGACAGGGGGCATGACTGAAGCTTTCTTT. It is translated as CASSLTGGMTEAFF.

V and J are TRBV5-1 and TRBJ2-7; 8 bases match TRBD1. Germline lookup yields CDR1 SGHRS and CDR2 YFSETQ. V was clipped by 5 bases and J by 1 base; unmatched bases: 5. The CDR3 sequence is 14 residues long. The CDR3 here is CASRGTGGSYEQYF. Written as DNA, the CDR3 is TGCGCCAGCAGGGGGACAGGAGGGTCCTACGAGCAGTACTTC.

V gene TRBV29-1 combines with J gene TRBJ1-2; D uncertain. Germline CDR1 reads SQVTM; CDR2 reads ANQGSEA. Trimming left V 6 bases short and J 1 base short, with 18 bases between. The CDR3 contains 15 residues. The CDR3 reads CSVDGGLVGNYGYTF. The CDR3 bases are TGCAGCGTCGATGGTGGCCTCGTCGGTAACTATGGCTACACCTTC.

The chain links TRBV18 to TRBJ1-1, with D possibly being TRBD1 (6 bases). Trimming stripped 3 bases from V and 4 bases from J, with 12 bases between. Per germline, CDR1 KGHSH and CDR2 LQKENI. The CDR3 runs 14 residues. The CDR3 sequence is CASSPAFRGTEAFF. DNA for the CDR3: TGTGCCAGCTCACCCGCGTTCAGGGGCACTGAAGCTTTCTTT.

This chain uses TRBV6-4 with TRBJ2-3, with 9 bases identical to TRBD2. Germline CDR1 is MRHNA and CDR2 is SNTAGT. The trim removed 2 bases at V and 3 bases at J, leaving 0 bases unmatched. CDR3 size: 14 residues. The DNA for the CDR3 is TGTGCCAGCAGTGACGCGGGAGGGACAGATACGCAGTATTTT. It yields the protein CASSDAGGTDTQYF.

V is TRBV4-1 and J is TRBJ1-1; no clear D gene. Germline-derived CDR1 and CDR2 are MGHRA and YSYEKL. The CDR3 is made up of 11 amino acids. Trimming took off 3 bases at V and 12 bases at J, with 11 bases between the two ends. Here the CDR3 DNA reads TGCGCCAGCAGCCATGGCGGTGCGACTTTCTTT. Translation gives CASSHGGATFF.

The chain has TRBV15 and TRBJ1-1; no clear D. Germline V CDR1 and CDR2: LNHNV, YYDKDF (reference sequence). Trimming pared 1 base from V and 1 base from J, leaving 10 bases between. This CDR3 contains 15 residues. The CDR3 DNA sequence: TGTGCCACCAGCAGAGGCCACACATCGAACACTGAAGCTTTCTTT. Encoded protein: CATSRGHTSNTEAFF.

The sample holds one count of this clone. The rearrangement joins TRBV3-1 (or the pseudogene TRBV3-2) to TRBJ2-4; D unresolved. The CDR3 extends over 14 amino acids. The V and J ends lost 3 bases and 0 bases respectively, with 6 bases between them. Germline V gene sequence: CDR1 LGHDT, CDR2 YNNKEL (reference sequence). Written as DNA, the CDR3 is TGTGCCAGCAGCCAGGGTATAGCCAAAAACATTCAGTACTTC. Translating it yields CASSQGIAKNIQYF.

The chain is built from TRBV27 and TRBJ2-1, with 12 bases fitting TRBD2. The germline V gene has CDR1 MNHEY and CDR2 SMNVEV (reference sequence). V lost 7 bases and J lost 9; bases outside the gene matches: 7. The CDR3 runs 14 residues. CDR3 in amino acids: CASKLAGGRGEQFF. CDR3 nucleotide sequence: TGTGCCAGCAAGCTAGCGGGAGGGCGGGGTGAGCAGTTCTTC.

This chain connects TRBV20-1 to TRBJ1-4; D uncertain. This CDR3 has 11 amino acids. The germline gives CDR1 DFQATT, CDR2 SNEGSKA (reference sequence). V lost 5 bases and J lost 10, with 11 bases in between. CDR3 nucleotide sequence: TGCAGTGCTCGACCTGCGGTAAAACTGTTTTTT. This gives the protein CSARPAVKLFF.

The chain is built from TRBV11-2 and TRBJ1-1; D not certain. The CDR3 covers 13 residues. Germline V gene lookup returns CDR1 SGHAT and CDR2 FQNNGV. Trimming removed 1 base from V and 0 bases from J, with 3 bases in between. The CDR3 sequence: CASSLGLNTEAFF. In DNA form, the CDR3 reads TGTGCCAGCAGCTTAGGGCTGAACACTGAAGCTTTCTTT.

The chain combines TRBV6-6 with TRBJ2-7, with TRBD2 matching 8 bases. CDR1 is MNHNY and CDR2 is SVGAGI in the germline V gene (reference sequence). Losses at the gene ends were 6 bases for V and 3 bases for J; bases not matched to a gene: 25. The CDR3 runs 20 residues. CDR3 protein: CASRRSIPTPGLGLFYEQYF. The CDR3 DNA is TGTGCCAGCAGACGATCAATCCCCACTCCGGGACTAGGCCTGTTCTACGAGCAGTACTTC.

In nucleotides, the CDR3 is TGTGCCAGCAGTTCCACCCCCAGGGAACGGGGCACTGAAGCTTTCTTT. It yields the protein CASSSTPRERGTEAFF. The chain carries TRBV7-9 and TRBJ1-1, with D possibly TRBD1 on 5 matching bases. Trimming shortened V by 6 bases and J by 4 bases, and 21 bases separated the two germline ends. Germline values: CDR1 SEHNR, CDR2 FQNEAQ (reference sequence). The CDR3 is made up of 16 amino acids.

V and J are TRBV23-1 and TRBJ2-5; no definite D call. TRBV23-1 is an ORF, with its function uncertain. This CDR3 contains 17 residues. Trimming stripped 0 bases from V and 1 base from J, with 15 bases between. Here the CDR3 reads CASSQSHPPPGQETQYF. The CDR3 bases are TGCGCCAGCAGTCAATCTCACCCCCCCCCGGGCCAAGAGACCCAGTACTTC.

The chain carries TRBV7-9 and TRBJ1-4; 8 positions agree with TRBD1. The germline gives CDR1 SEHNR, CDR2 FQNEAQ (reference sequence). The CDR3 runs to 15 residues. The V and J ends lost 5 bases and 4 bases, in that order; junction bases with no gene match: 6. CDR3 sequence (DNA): TGTGCCAGCAGCGAATGGACAGGGAGTAATGAAAAACTGTTTTTT. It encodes CASSEWTGSNEKLFF.

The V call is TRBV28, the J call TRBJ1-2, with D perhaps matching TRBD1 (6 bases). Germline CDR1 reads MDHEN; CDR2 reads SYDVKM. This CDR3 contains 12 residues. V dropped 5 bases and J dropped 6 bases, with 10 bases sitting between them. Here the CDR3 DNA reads TGTGCCAGCAGTCGAGGGGGGAATGGCTACACCTTC. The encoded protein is CASSRGGNGYTF.